Listed below are T cell receptor beta chains from one sample, sequenced in a study of monozygotic twins with inflammatory bowel disease. TCRdb reprocessed the 5' RACE reads and stores each CDR3 protein as one record, lacking DNA. The sample table sets out about 210,000 distinct CDR3 sequences. The sample taken for sequencing was blood. These receptors all stem from a human donor with ulcerative colitis or Crohn's disease, or a healthy co-twin of an affected twin (not recorded which). The CDR3 runs from the conserved cysteine through the conserved F or W. Each record gives: V gene, J gene, CDR3 protein.

V: TRBV9; J: TRBJ1-4; CDR3: CASSVGEGTNEKLFF
V: TRBV20-1; J: TRBJ2-7; CDR3: CSASGQGASSYEQYF
V: TRBV5-1; J: TRBJ1-5; CDR3: CAGSLGEGFEQPQHF
V: TRBV20-1; J: TRBJ1-2; CDR3: CSAPPNQGPNYGYTF
V: TRBV7-2; J: TRBJ2-1; CDR3: CASSLAGLAGGPRNEQFF
V: TRBV6-5; J: TRBJ1-6; CDR3: CASSSVVGIDSPLHF
V: TRBV7-3; J: TRBJ1-6; CDR3: CASSLDSARGSPLHF
V: TRBV7-9; J: TRBJ1-2; CDR3: CASRAMGINYGYTF
V: TRBV15; J: TRBJ2-2; CDR3: CATSRGTSGNLAGELFF
V: TRBV19; J: TRBJ1-5; CDR3: CASSPNRWAASNQPQHF
V: TRBV7-9; J: TRBJ2-7; CDR3: CASSYGSAYEQYF
V: TRBV29-1; J: TRBJ2-1; CDR3: CSVVLVGTGEQFF
V: TRBV27; J: TRBJ2-7; CDR3: CASSRTGFSYEQYF
V: TRBV19; J: TRBJ2-7; CDR3: CASSKKTLGYEQYF
V: TRBV6-2/TRBV6-3; J: TRBJ2-2; CDR3: CASRRQNTGELFF
V: TRBV6-2/TRBV6-3; J: TRBJ1-5; CDR3: CASSALASNQPQHF
V: TRBV4-2; J: TRBJ2-7; CDR3: CASSQDTPSGGGPHYEQYF
V: TRBV5-1; J: TRBJ2-6; CDR3: CASSSNPTGGANVLTF
V: TRBV20-1; J: TRBJ1-1; CDR3: CSASRTGENTEAFF
V: TRBV9; J: TRBJ1-3; CDR3: CASSVGGSEGNTIYF
V: TRBV25-1; J: TRBJ1-5; CDR3: CASSDRRARLSQHQHF
V: TRBV12-3/TRBV12-4; J: TRBJ2-2; CDR3: CASTPLGLNTGELFF
V: TRBV29-1; J: TRBJ2-1; CDR3: CSVERGDEQFF
V: TRBV7-2; J: TRBJ2-7; CDR3: CASSFAGGWNEQYF
V: TRBV10-3; J: TRBJ2-7; CDR3: CAISERSQGARTYEQYF
V: TRBV7-2; J: TRBJ2-2; CDR3: CASSPPGSQNTGELFF
V: TRBV18; J: TRBJ1-1; CDR3: CASSQGDEAFF
V: TRBV10-3; J: TRBJ2-3; CDR3: CAISAQGGDTQYF
V: TRBV5-1; J: TRBJ2-1; CDR3: CASSSGQGDHNDQFF
V: TRBV6-5; J: TRBJ2-1; CDR3: CASRTSGNNEQFF
V: TRBV21-1; J: TRBJ1-4; CDR3: CASSKVGDREGEKLFF
V: TRBV20-1; J: TRBJ1-6; CDR3: CSASRDPNSPLHF
V: TRBV4-2; J: TRBJ2-7; CDR3: CASSPPPGVAGGPYEQYF
V: TRBV5-1; J: TRBJ1-1; CDR3: CASSLARGTDAFF
V: TRBV20-1; J: TRBJ2-1; CDR3: CSALGLPAAYNEQFF
V: TRBV7-2; J: TRBJ2-1; CDR3: CASSLAGLAGVNEQFF
V: TRBV11-2; J: TRBJ2-1; CDR3: CASRTSGDGEQFF
V: TRBV7-2; J: TRBJ2-5; CDR3: CASSLVKGNQETQYF
V: TRBV25-1; J: TRBJ2-3; CDR3: CASSAGSFTDTQYF
V: TRBV7-2; J: TRBJ1-1; CDR3: CASSLLDRGTEAFF
V: TRBV2; J: TRBJ2-1; CDR3: CASSELSSNEQFF
V: TRBV20-1; J: TRBJ2-5; CDR3: CSERLGETQYF
V: TRBV20-1; J: TRBJ2-7; CDR3: CSARAITAYEQYF
V: TRBV6-1; J: TRBJ2-1; CDR3: CASRADGTEQFF
V: TRBV19; J: TRBJ1-2; CDR3: CASSSEGQFALYGYTF
V: TRBV5-6; J: TRBJ1-5; CDR3: CASSKSGTGIQPQHF
V: TRBV7-9; J: TRBJ1-1; CDR3: CASSPNRNNEAFF
V: TRBV10-3; J: TRBJ1-5; CDR3: CAISESRDQPQHF
V: TRBV6-5; J: TRBJ1-1; CDR3: CASSYRTGVSEAFF
V: TRBV20-1; J: TRBJ2-1; CDR3: CSARDTGVYNEQFF
V: TRBV5-1; J: TRBJ2-1; CDR3: CASSSGLAGGTTNEQFF
V: TRBV29-1; J: TRBJ2-5; CDR3: CSVEPASQETQYF
V: TRBV7-2; J: TRBJ2-3; CDR3: CASSSAGLASDTQYF
V: TRBV12-3/TRBV12-4; J: TRBJ2-1; CDR3: CVSSLRGDRTTMGFF
V: TRBV6-5; J: TRBJ2-5; CDR3: CASSYRQGWETQYF
V: TRBV4-1; J: TRBJ2-2; CDR3: CASSQAGGANTGELFF
V: TRBV15; J: TRBJ1-2; CDR3: CATSRDRGYYGYTF